This T cell receptor (beta chain) comes out of a study of T cells in Graves' hyperthyroidism and ophthalmopathy. Study-wide findings and caveats: Blood also contained most expanded thyroid clonotypes above 0.001.

TCR beta CDR3 regions were amplified from RNA. A set of HTBI primers served as the primers for a first-round RT-PCR of the TCR CDR3. MiXCR was run by TCRdb on the multiplex PCR reads, yielding one entry per CDR3 protein. Here the sample spans around 34,000 distinct CDR3 sequences, around 50% being singletons. Concerning this clonotype itself: Its specificity is unknown. One junction end does not reproduce the germline sequence, and a read error may be involved.

Fresh peripheral blood, 7.5 to 10 ml, was the source of the PBMCs. The CDR3 is made up of 16 amino acids. CDR1 and CDR2 from the germline V gene are DFQATT and SNEGSKA (reference sequence). The sequencing sample was made of blood. V and J are TRBV20-1 and TRBJ2-1; 13 bases are a match to TRBD2. The receptor was isolated from a woman between 40 and 55 years old with Graves' ophthalmopathy. The CDR3 loop is CSARTSGRLTYNEQSF. The CDR3 DNA reads TGCAGTGCCAGGACTAGCGGGAGACTCACCTACAATGAGCAGTCCTTC.